Following are 28 T cell receptor beta chains from one sample sequenced in a study of cytomegalovirus exposure and HLA in healthy donors. The primer mix had 60 Vbeta and 13 Jbeta primers. Assay: immunoSEQ multiplex PCR; the TCRdb copy retains only in-frame clones and omits some. The table includes 220,000 or so clones, approximately 78% detected once. Sequencing used PBMCs. The receptors shown here come from a woman in her 40s in good health and CMV-seronegative.

The chain joins TRBV29-1 to TRBJ2-1; D not certain. Trimming pared 4 bases from V and 5 bases from J, leaving 9 bases between. Germline-derived CDR1 and CDR2 are SQVTM and ANQGSEA. CDR3 length: 12 residues. The CDR3 region has the DNA TGCAGCGTTGGCAGTGAGGACAATGAGCAGTTCTTC. Translation: CSVGSEDNEQFF.

The chain joins TRBV30 to TRBJ2-7, with TRBD1 matching 9 bases. Germline V gene lookup returns CDR1 GTSNPN and CDR2 SVGIG (reference sequence). The CDR3 spans 13 residues. After removal of 5 bases from V and 7 bases from J, the junction contained 9 bases not matched to a gene. CDR3 protein: CAWGGTGGREQYF. The CDR3, as DNA: TGTGCCTGGGGAGGTACAGGGGGCAGGGAGCAGTACTTC.

This chain joins TRBV7-9 and TRBJ2-2; perhaps TRBD2 as D (5 bases). CDR3 length equals 15 residues. Looked up from germline, CDR1 is SEHNR and CDR2 is FQNEAQ (reference sequence). The ends were cut back, 2 bases at V and 4 bases at J, with 11 bases in the middle. CDR3 residues: CASSLLASGTGELFF. The CDR3 nucleotides read TGTGCCAGCAGCTTATTAGCAAGCGGCACCGGGGAGCTGTTTTTT.

This CDR3 is CASSRQGGSNQPQHF. The CDR3 coding sequence is TGTGCCAGTAGTAGACAGGGGGGCAGCAATCAGCCCCAGCATTTT. The chain uses TRBV19 and TRBJ1-5; 9 nucleotides agree with TRBD1. Trimming cost V 4 bases and J 1 base; bases outside gene matches: 2. Germline CDR1 reads LNHDA; CDR2 reads SQIVND (reference sequence). CDR3 length: 15 residues.

The chain recombines TRBV5-1 with TRBJ1-4, with D maybe TRBD1 (5 bases). CDR1 and CDR2 (germline): SGHRS, YFSETQ. Deletions cut 5 bases from V and 7 bases from J, with 18 bases between. This CDR3 has 15 residues. The CDR3 here is CASSSGGVTSEKLFF. Here the CDR3 DNA reads TGCGCCAGCAGTTCGGGGGGTGTCACAAGTGAAAAACTGTTTTTT.

The chain couples TRBV6-5 to TRBJ1-5; 7 bases align to TRBD1. After removal of 2 bases from V and 2 bases from J, the junction contained 6 bases not matched to a gene. CDR3 length: 16 amino acids. CDR1 and CDR2 (germline): MNHEY, SVGAGI. The CDR3 coding sequence is TGTGCCAGCAGTTACGCTGACAGGGCTGGCAATCAGCCCCAGCATTTT. Its protein is CASSYADRAGNQPQHF.

The chain recombines TRBV27 with TRBJ1-1; D remains ambiguous. The germline CDR1 and CDR2 sequences are MNHEY and SMNVEV (reference sequence). Trimming pared 4 bases from V and 11 bases from J, leaving 17 bases between. The CDR3 loop spans 13 amino acids. Here the CDR3 DNA reads TGTGCCAGCAGTTCCGGAGGTGGAGCCGTCGCTTTCTTT. Protein sequence: CASSSGGGAVAFF.

V is TRBV6-5 and J is TRBJ2-3; D is ambiguous. Trimming left V 8 bases short and J 6 bases short, with 9 bases between. The CDR3 spans 11 residues. Looked up from germline, CDR1 is MNHEY and CDR2 is SVGAGI. This CDR3 is CASHDGDTQYF. Here the CDR3 DNA reads TGTGCCAGCCACGACGGGGATACGCAGTATTTT.

Regarding this clone: Other DNA sequences in this specimen translate into the identical CDR3. The gene calls are TRBV23-1 and TRBJ1-1, with 8 nucleotides matching TRBD1. TRBV23-1 is filed as an ORF, its function uncertain. The CDR3 extends over 15 amino acids. J gave up 3 bases and V 3 bases, and 6 bases lay outside the gene matches. CDR3 DNA: TGCGCCAGCAGTCAGACAGGGGCGAAGGACACTGAAGCTTTCTTT. It codes for CASSQTGAKDTEAFF.

A note on this clone: The sample has other DNA sequences that encode this CDR3 too. The chain links TRBV6-1 to TRBJ2-7; D gene unclear. CDR3 size: 12 residues. Germline V gene data show CDR1 as MNHNS and CDR2 as SASEGT. V lost 5 bases to trimming and J lost 1 base, with 6 bases between them. CDR3: CASSPRSYEQYF. For the CDR3, the DNA is TGTGCCAGCAGTCCCCGTTCCTACGAGCAGTACTTC.

CDR3 in amino acids: CASSPDRRLNQPQHF. CDR3 nucleotide sequence: TGTGCCAGCAGTCCGGACAGGAGGTTGAATCAGCCCCAGCATTTT. V gene TRBV7-2 combines with J gene TRBJ1-5; 7 nucleotides agree with TRBD1. This CDR3 has 15 residues. CDR1 SGHTA and CDR2 FQGNSA come from the germline V gene. Germline trimming cut 6 bases from V and 4 bases from J; bases unmatched to any gene: 9.

This chain links TRBV19 with TRBJ1-5, with a weak D call TRBD1 (5 bases). The V gene's germline CDR1 is LNHDA and CDR2 SQIVND (reference sequence). CDR3 length: 14 residues. V lost 5 bases, J lost 5 bases, and 13 bases lay in between. CDR3 in amino acids: CASSPRQLYQPQHF. The DNA for the CDR3 is TGTGCCAGTAGTCCACGACAGTTATATCAGCCCCAGCATTTT.

The V and J genes are TRBV7-2 and TRBJ2-7, with D possibly matching TRBD1 (6 bases). CDR1 is SGHTA, CDR2 FQGNSA, per germline. V was pared by 5 bases and J by 0 bases, with 8 bases between. This CDR3 has 13 amino acids. In DNA form, the CDR3 reads TGTGCCAGCAGCACAGGGATCTCCTACGAGCAGTACTTC. This translates into CASSTGISYEQYF. The full variable domain, in which reference TRBV7-2 and TRBJ2-7 provide the parts outside the CDR3, is GAGVSQSPSNKVTEKGKDVELRCDPISGHTALYWYRQSLGQGLEFLIYFQGNSAPDKSGLPSDRFSAERTGGSVSTLTIQRTQQEDSAVYLCASSTGISYEQYFGPGTRLTVT.

For this clone: One end of the junction fails to match germline, which may point to a read error. This chain links TRBV7-9 with TRBJ2-7; possible D gene TRBD1, 6 bases. CDR1 and CDR2 (germline): SEHNR, FQNEAQ (reference sequence). The CDR3 loop spans 13 amino acids. For the CDR3, the DNA is TGTTCCAGCAGCTCGAGTCTAGGGGGCGAGCAGTACTTC. It encodes CSSSSSLGGEQYF.

The gene calls are TRBV28 and TRBJ1-2; TRBD1 matches 7 bases. The CDR3 is made up of 14 amino acids. CDR1 is MDHEN and CDR2 is SYDVKM in the germline V gene. With 7 bases clipped from V and 4 bases from J, the junction kept 9 bases outside the gene matches. CDR3 DNA: TGTGCCAGCACCATGAAGGGACAGATCTATGGCTACACCTTC. Amino acid sequence: CASTMKGQIYGYTF.

The chain links TRBV10-3 to TRBJ1-5, with D hard to call. From germline, CDR1 is ENHRY and CDR2 SYGVKD. The V end lost 3 bases, the J end lost 6 bases, and 15 bases lay between the germline ends. The CDR3 length is 15 residues. CDR3 amino acids: CAISESGLSSQPQHF. The CDR3 coding sequence is TGTGCCATCAGTGAATCGGGTTTATCGAGTCAGCCCCAGCATTTT.

This clone was picked up a small number of times. The V and J genes are TRBV4-1 and TRBJ1-1; the match to TRBD1 covers 11 bases. From germline, CDR1 is MGHRA and CDR2 YSYEKL. V lost 0 bases, J lost 10 bases, and 7 bases stayed unmatched. The CDR3 covers 15 residues. The DNA of the CDR3 is TGCGCCAGCAGCCAAGATGACGGGACAGGGGGTCGAGCTTTCTTT. Protein sequence: CASSQDDGTGGRAFF.

The gene calls are TRBV5-6 and TRBJ2-7, with TRBD1 matching 7 bases. The germline CDR1 and CDR2 sequences are SGHDT and YYEEEE. V was pared by 4 bases and J by 2 bases, with 6 bases of the junction left unmatched. There are 14 residues in the CDR3. In nucleotides, the CDR3 is TGTGCCAGCAGCGCCGGGCAGGGGGCCTACGAGCAGTACTTC. It translates to CASSAGQGAYEQYF. Drawing the rest from reference TRBV5-6 and TRBJ2-7, the complete variable domain is DAGVTQSPTHLIKTRGQQVTLRCSPKSGHDTVSWYQQALGQGPQFIFQYYEEEERQRGNFPDRFSGHQFPNYSSELNVNALLLGDSALYLCASSAGQGAYEQYFGPGTRLTVT.

This chain joins TRBV2 and TRBJ1-5; D perhaps matches TRBD1 (5 bases). This CDR3 has 13 residues. In germline, CDR1 is SNHLY, CDR2 FYNNEI. Trimming left V 6 bases short and J 10 bases short, with 16 bases between. CDR3 in amino acids: CASRTDTNTPQHF. The CDR3 bases are TGTGCCAGCAGAACGGACACTAATACTCCCCAGCATTTT.

In its sample, this clone was seen a few times. V and J are TRBV11-2 and TRBJ2-1; D might be TRBD2 (7 bases). This CDR3 spans 17 amino acids. Germline CDR1 reads SGHAT; CDR2 reads FQNNGV. V dropped 5 bases and J dropped 5 bases, with 22 bases sitting between them. CDR3 amino acids: CASSPLEGGGRHNEQFF. The CDR3 DNA is TGTGCCAGCAGCCCGTTAGAGGGGGGGGGTCGGCACAATGAGCAGTTCTTC.

The V gene is TRBV19, the J gene TRBJ2-7, with 7 nucleotides matching TRBD1. The CDR3 covers 14 residues. V shed 3 bases, J shed 4 bases, and the junction held 6 bases outside the gene matches. Germline CDR1 LNHDA, CDR2 SQIVND (reference sequence). This CDR3 is CASSILTGAYEQYF. DNA of the CDR3: TGTGCCAGTAGTATCTTAACAGGGGCTTACGAGCAGTACTTC.

The chain is built from TRBV6-5 and TRBJ2-7; D perhaps matches TRBD2 (5 bases). Germline V gene lookup returns CDR1 MNHEY and CDR2 SVGAGI. The CDR3 length is 14 residues. V dropped 0 bases and J dropped 4 bases, with 10 bases sitting between them. The CDR3 coding sequence is TGTGCCAGCAGTTACTCGAGGGCGGGTTACGAGCAGTACTTC. Translated: CASSYSRAGYEQYF.

The chain joins TRBV30 to TRBJ2-7; tentatively, D is TRBD2 (6 bases). The germline V gene encodes CDR1 GTSNPN and CDR2 SVGIG (reference sequence). V dropped 8 bases and J dropped 2 bases, with 13 bases sitting between them. This CDR3 has 12 residues. CDR3 DNA: TGTGCCGGTAGCGGTCCCACCTACGAGCAGTACTTC. This codes for CAGSGPTYEQYF. Complete variable domain (other parts from reference TRBV30 and TRBJ2-7): SQTIHQWPATLVQPVGSPLSLECTVEGTSNPNLYWYRQAAGRGLQLLFYSVGIGQISSEVPQNLSASRPQDRQFILSSKKLLLSDSGFYLCAGSGPTYEQYFGPGTRLTVT.

The V gene is TRBV7-8, the J gene TRBJ2-7; D possibly corresponds to TRBD1 (6 bases). Trimming shortened V by 5 bases and J by 5 bases, and 13 bases separated the two germline ends. Germline V lookup: CDR1 SGHVS, CDR2 FQNEAQ. The CDR3 runs to 13 residues. CDR3 region: CASSLQNRDEQYF. The CDR3 DNA is TGTGCCAGCAGCCTACAGAACAGGGACGAGCAGTACTTC.

This clone was seen a few times. The chain is built from TRBV4-2 and TRBJ1-1, with D perhaps TRBD1 (5 bases). In germline, CDR1 is LGHNA, CDR2 YNFKEQ. The V end lost 4 bases, the J end lost 7 bases, and 10 bases lay between the germline ends. The CDR3 length is 12 residues. The CDR3 sequence is CASSLNTGEAFF. In DNA, the CDR3 is TGTGCCAGCAGCCTCAACACAGGTGAAGCTTTCTTT.

The J gene is TRBJ2-7, the V gene TRBV29-1, with 11 bases that match TRBD2. CDR1 SQVTM and CDR2 ANQGSEA come from the germline V gene. The CDR3 contains 14 residues. V was clipped by 6 bases and J by 0 bases; unmatched bases: 4. The CDR3 DNA reads TGCAGCGTGTCACTAGCGGGAGCCTCCTACGAGCAGTACTTC. Its translation: CSVSLAGASYEQYF.

The chain employs TRBV6-1 and TRBJ1-5; D is undetermined. The germline CDR1 and CDR2 sequences are MNHNS and SASEGT. V lost 7 bases and J lost 1, with 14 bases in between. The CDR3 totals 15 residues. The CDR3 here is CASNGGPGSNQPQHF. CDR3 DNA: TGTGCCAGCAATGGTGGGCCTGGGAGCAATCAGCCCCAGCATTTT.

This clone was counted between two and nine times. The V call is TRBV18, the J call TRBJ1-1; 9 bases fit TRBD1. The CDR3 totals 16 residues. The trim removed 3 bases at V and 4 bases at J, leaving 9 bases unmatched. Germline values: CDR1 KGHSH, CDR2 LQKENI. CDR3 protein: CASSPGTGMLGTEAFF. For the CDR3, the DNA is TGTGCCAGCTCACCCGGGACAGGGATGTTAGGCACTGAAGCTTTCTTT. The variable domain in full, with the rest retrieved from reference TRBV18 and TRBJ1-1, is NAGVMQNPRHLVRRRGQEARLRCSPMKGHSHVYWYRQLPEEGLKFMVYLQKENIIDESGMPKERFSAEFPKEGPSILRIQQVVRGDSAAYFCASSPGTGMLGTEAFFGQGTRLTVV.